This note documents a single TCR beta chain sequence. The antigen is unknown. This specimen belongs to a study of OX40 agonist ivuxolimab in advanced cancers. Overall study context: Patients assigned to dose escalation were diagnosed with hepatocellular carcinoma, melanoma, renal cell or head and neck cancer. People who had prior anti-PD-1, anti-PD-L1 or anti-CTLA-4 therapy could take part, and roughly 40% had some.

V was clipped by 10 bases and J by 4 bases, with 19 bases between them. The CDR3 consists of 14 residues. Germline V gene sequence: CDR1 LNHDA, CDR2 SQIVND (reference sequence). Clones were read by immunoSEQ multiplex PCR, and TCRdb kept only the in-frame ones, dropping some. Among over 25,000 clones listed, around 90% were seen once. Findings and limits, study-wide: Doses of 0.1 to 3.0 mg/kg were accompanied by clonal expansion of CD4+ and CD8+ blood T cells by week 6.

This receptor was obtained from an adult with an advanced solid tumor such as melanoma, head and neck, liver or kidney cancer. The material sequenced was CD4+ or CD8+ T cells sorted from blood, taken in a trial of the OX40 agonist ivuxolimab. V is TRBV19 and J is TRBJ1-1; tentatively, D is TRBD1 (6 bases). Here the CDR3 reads CATTKGVGGTEAFF. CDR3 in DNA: TGTGCCACCACGAAGGGGGTTGGGGGCACTGAAGCTTTCTTT.